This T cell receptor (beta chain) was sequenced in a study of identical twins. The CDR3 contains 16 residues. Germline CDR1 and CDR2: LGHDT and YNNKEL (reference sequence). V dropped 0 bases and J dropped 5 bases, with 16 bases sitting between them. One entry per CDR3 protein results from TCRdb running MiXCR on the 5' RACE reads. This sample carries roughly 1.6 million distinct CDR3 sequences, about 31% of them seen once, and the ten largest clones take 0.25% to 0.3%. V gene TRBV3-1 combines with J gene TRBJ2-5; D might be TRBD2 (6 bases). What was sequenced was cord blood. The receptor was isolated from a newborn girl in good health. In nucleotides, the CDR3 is TGTGCCAGCAGCCAAGAGCCGGGAGTGACTGGGGAGACCCAGTACTTC. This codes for CASSQEPGVTGETQYF.